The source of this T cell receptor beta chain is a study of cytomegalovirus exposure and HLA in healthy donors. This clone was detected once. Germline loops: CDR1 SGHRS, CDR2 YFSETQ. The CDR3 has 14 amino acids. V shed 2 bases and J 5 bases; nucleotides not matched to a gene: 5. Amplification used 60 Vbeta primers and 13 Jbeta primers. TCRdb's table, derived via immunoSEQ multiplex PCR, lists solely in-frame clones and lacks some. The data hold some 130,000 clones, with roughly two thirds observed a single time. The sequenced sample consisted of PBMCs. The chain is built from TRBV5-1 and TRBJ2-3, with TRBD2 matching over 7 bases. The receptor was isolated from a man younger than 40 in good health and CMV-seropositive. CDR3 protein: CASSLIPSGDTQYF. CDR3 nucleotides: TGCGCCAGCAGCTTAATCCCTAGCGGAGATACGCAGTATTTT. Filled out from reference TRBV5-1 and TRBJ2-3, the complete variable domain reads KAGVTQTPRYLIKTRGQQVTLSCSPISGHRSVSWYQQTPGQGLQFLFEYFSETQRNKGNFPGRFSGRQFSNSRSEMNVSTLELGDSALYLCASSLIPSGDTQYFGPGTRLTVL.